The following is a T cell receptor (beta chain) sequence with its context. This CDR3 comprises 16 residues. The V and J ends lost 4 bases and 2 bases, in that order; junction bases with no gene match: 4. Germline CDR1 reads MNHEY; CDR2 reads SMNVEV (reference sequence). Authors of the study amplified TCR beta CDR3 regions from RNA transcripts. In the first-round RT-PCR of the TCR CDR3, the HTBI primer set was used. Each CDR3 protein is one row after TCRdb ran MiXCR on the multiplex PCR reads. The repertoire holds under 700,000 distinct CDR3 sequences, with approximately 15% as singletons. The data are from a study of T cells in Graves' hyperthyroidism and ophthalmopathy.

Sequenced sample: blood. The chain is built from TRBV27 and TRBJ2-6, with 8 nucleotides matching TRBD1. This TCR was recovered from a woman between 18 and 30 years old with Graves' hyperthyroidism. The CDR3 nucleotides read TGTGCCAGCAGTTCTAGACAGGGGACTGGGGCCAACGTCCTGACTTTC. Its protein is CASSSRQGTGANVLTF. Full variable domain (missing parts from reference TRBV27 and TRBJ2-6): EAQVTQNPRYLITVTGKKLTVTCSQNMNHEYMSWYRQDPGLGLRQIYYSMNVEVTDKGDVPEGYKVSRKEKRNFPLILESPSPNQTSLYFCASSSRQGTGANVLTFGAGSRLTVL.